These T cell receptor beta chains were read from a single sample in a study of blood T cell repertoires in COVID-19. Assay: immunoSEQ multiplex PCR; the TCRdb copy retains only in-frame clones and omits some. The sample contains fewer than 120,000 clones, around 76% of which appear only once. The sequencing input was peripheral blood. The receptors here all came from a woman aged 80 or older with acute or convalescent COVID-19. CDR3s include the opening cysteine and the closing phenylalanine or tryptophan.

CDR3 protein: CASSQFSTPYYGYTF
V gene: TRBV3-1/TRBV3-2
J gene: TRBJ1-2

CDR3 protein: CASTQTGSGGAFF
V gene: TRBV2
J gene: TRBJ1-1

CDR3 protein: CASSRQTGGNAGELFF
V gene: TRBV5-1
J gene: TRBJ2-2

CDR3 protein: CASQTVYEQYF
V gene: TRBV28
J gene: TRBJ2-7

CDR3 protein: CASSSYTPLAGDTGELFF
V gene: TRBV7-8
J gene: TRBJ2-2

CDR3 protein: CASSIGDGSSYEQYF
V gene: TRBV28
J gene: TRBJ2-7

CDR3 protein: CASSLSGFGTDTQYF
V gene: TRBV4-3
J gene: TRBJ2-3

CDR3 protein: CASSGVGGGYNEQFF
V gene: TRBV9
J gene: TRBJ2-1

CDR3 protein: CASSVSAGYLSGYTF
V gene: TRBV9
J gene: TRBJ1-2

CDR3 protein: CASSQEGRVSEKLFF
V gene: TRBV3-1/TRBV3-2
J gene: TRBJ1-4

CDR3 protein: CASSQQVPNTEAFF
V gene: TRBV3-1/TRBV3-2
J gene: TRBJ1-1

CDR3 protein: CAWSQASQFSYEQYF
V gene: TRBV30
J gene: TRBJ2-7

CDR3 protein: CASSLAGEGGTEAFF
V gene: TRBV5-1
J gene: TRBJ1-1

CDR3 protein: CASSRFSGTNYEQYF
V gene: TRBV6-4
J gene: TRBJ2-7

CDR3 protein: CSVDDQGRTDTQYF
V gene: TRBV29-1
J gene: TRBJ2-3

CDR3 protein: CASNKNPGQVTYEQYF
V gene: TRBV5-1
J gene: TRBJ2-7

CDR3 protein: CASSIDRGTNYGYTF
V gene: TRBV19
J gene: TRBJ1-2

CDR3 protein: CASGRDRGRTDDTDEQFF
V gene: TRBV12-5
J gene: TRBJ2-1